This TCR beta chain was recorded in a study of T-cell reconstitution after alpha-beta-depleted transplantation in children. Study-wide points: Surviving thymic progenitors and recipient T cells were the source of high TCRbeta diversity at day 60 in some patients.

Preparation of the TCRbeta library involved a method that used unique molecular identifiers. TCRdb used MiXCR to reprocess the PCR reads, holding one entry per CDR3 protein. The table includes about 300,000 distinct CDR3 sequences, 9.5% to 13% detected once. This clonotype was counted only a few times. No antigen is known for it. The sequencing here drew on PBMCs, taken before TCRalphabeta/CD19-depleted stem cell transplant. This TCR was sampled from a boy under two years old with acute myeloid leukemia, due to receive a stem cell transplant.

CDR3 sequence (DNA): TGTGCCAGCATTCCTAGCGGGAGGCCCACAGATACGCAGTATTTT. Translating it yields CASIPSGRPTDTQYF. The chain recombines TRBV7-8 with TRBJ2-3; 11 bases map to TRBD2. Germline trimming cut 7 bases from V and 2 bases from J; bases unmatched to any gene: 5. The CDR3 runs to 15 residues. Germline V gene lookup returns CDR1 SGHVS and CDR2 FQNEAQ.